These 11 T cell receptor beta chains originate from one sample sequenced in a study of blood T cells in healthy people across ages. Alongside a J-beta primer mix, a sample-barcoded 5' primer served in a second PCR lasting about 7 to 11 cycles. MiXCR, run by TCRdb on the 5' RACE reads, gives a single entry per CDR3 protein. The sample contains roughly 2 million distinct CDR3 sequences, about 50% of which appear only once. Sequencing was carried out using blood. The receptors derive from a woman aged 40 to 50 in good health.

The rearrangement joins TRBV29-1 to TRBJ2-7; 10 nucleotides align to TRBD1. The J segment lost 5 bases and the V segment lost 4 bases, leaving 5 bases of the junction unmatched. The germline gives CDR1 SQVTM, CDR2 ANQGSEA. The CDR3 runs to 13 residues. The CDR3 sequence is CSVGQGAPNEQYF. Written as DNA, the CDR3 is TGCAGCGTTGGACAGGGGGCGCCCAACGAGCAGTACTTC.

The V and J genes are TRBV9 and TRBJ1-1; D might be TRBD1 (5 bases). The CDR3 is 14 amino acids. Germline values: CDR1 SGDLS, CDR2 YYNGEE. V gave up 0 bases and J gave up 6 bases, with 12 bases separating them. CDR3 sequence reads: CASSVDGGFSEAFF. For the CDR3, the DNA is TGTGCCAGCAGCGTAGATGGGGGGTTTTCTGAAGCTTTCTTT.

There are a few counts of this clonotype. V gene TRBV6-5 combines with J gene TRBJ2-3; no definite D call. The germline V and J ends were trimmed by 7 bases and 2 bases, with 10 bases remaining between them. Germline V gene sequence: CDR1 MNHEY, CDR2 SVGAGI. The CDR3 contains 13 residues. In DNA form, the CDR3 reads TGTGCCAGCAAGGCCAGCCTCACAGATACGCAGTATTTT. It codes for CASKASLTDTQYF.

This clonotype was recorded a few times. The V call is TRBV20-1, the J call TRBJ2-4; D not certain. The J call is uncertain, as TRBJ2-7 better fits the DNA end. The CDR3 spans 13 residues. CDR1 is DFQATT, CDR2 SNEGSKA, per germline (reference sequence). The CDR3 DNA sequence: TGCAGTGCTAGATTTGCCTCCCTCCCCGAGCAGTACTTC. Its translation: CSARFASLPEQYF.

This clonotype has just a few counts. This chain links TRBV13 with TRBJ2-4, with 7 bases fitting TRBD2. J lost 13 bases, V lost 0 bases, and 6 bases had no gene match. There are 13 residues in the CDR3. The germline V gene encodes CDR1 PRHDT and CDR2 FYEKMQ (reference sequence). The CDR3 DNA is TGTGCCAGCAGCTTAGGAGCGGGGTGGGAGCAGTACTTC. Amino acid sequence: CASSLGAGWEQYF.

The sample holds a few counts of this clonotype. The CDR3 loop is CSARRTGGLETQYF. CDR3 bases: TGCAGTGCTCGAAGGACAGGGGGCTTGGAGACCCAGTACTTC. The chain joins TRBV20-1 to TRBJ2-5, with 11 bases aligning to TRBD1. V dropped 5 bases and J dropped 5; count of bases not matched to a gene: 7. The length of the CDR3 is 14 residues. Germline CDR1 DFQATT, CDR2 SNEGSKA (reference sequence).

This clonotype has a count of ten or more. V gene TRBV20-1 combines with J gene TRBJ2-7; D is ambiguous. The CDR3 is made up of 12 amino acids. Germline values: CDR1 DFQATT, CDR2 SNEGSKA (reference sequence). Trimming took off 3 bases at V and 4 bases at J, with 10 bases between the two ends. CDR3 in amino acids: CSASPSLYEQYF. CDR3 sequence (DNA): TGCAGTGCTAGTCCCTCTTTGTACGAGCAGTACTTC.

The CDR3 loop reads CASSWGGGITKNIQYF. The CDR3 DNA reads as TGTGCCAGCAGTTGGGGCGGGGGGATAACCAAAAACATTCAGTACTTC. The chain links TRBV6-2 or TRBV6-3 to TRBJ2-4; TRBD2 agrees at 8 bases. This CDR3 region has 16 residues. Germline lookup yields CDR1 MNHEY and CDR2 SVGEGT. V was clipped by 4 bases and J by 2 bases; unmatched bases: 7.

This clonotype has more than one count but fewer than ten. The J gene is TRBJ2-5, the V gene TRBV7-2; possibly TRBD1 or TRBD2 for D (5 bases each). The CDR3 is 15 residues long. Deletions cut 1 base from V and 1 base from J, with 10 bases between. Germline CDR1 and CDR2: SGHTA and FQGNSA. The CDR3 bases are TGTGCCAGCAGCTTAGTACCTGGGACCCAAGAGACCCAGTACTTC. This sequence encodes CASSLVPGTQETQYF.

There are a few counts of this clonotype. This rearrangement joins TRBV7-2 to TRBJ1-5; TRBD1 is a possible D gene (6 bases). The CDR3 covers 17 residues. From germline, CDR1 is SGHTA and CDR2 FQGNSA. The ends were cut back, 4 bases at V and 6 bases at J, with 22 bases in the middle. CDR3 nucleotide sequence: TGTGCCAGCAGCTCCCTGAAAGGGGGGGCTTTGCCTCAGCCCCAGCATTTT. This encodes CASSSLKGGALPQPQHF.

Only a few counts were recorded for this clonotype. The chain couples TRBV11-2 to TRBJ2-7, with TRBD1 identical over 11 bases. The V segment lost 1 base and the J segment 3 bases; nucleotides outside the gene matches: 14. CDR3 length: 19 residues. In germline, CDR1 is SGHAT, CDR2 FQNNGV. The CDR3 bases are TGTGCCAGCAGCTTAGCCCCCTGGACAGGGGGCGCAGCGATCTACGAGCAGTACTTC. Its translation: CASSLAPWTGGAAIYEQYF.